The rows below give T cell receptor beta chains drawn from one sample of a study of blood T cell repertoires in COVID-19. The method was immunoSEQ multiplex PCR; TCRdb's version includes in-frame clones alone and lacks a portion of them. The sample lists 330,000 or so clones, roughly nine tenths occurring once. Input material: PBMCs or T cells enriched from blood (not recorded which). These receptors came from a woman in her 30s who had recovered from COVID-19. CDR3s include the opening cysteine and the closing phenylalanine or tryptophan. Each record gives: V gene, D gene, J gene, clone size, CDR3 DNA, CDR3 protein. The D gene is left open where the match is weak. Clone sizes are given selectively: once, few, many, or a class where the clone is expanded.

TRBV5-6	.	TRBJ1-4	.	TGTGCCAGCAGGGCGGGACGTCAGGAAAAACTGTTTTTT	CASRAGRQEKLFF
TRBV9	.	TRBJ1-1	.	TGTGCCAGCAGCGTAATGACATCGAACACTGAAGCTTTCTTT	CASSVMTSNTEAFF
TRBV4-1	TRBD2	TRBJ2-1	.	TGCGCCAGCAGCGGGTTAGCTAAGCGGGGGGCCCATGAGCAGTTCTTC	CASSGLAKRGAHEQFF
TRBV5-1	.	TRBJ2-1	.	TGCGCCAGCAGCTTGAGGGGTTTACGGCACAATGAGCAGTTCTTC	CASSLRGLRHNEQFF
TRBV2	.	TRBJ2-7	.	TGTGCCAGCAGTGAGTTCAGGGCCTACGAGCAGTACTTC	CASSEFRAYEQYF
TRBV19	TRBD1	TRBJ2-3	.	TGTGCCAGTAGTGGACAGGGGGGGGCAGATACGCAGTATTTT	CASSGQGGADTQYF
TRBV7-9	.	TRBJ1-4	.	TGTGCCAGCAGCCGTGACAGGTCAGGTGAAAAACTGTTTTTT	CASSRDRSGEKLFF
TRBV27	.	TRBJ2-1	.	TGTGCCAGCAGTTCACTGGGTCTAGCGCTCAATGAGCAGTTCTTC	CASSSLGLALNEQFF
TRBV11-2	.	TRBJ1-3	few	TGTGCCAGCAGCTTAGATATACCAGGCTCTGGAAACACCATATATTTT	CASSLDIPGSGNTIYF
TRBV27	.	TRBJ1-6	.	TGTGCCAGCAAAGGGGCTGCTTCACCCCTCCACTTT	CASKGAASPLHF
TRBV6-5	.	TRBJ2-2	.	TGTGCCAGCAGCCCGGGACATAACACCGGGGAGCTGTTTTTT	CASSPGHNTGELFF
TRBV3-1/TRBV3-2	.	TRBJ1-2	once	TGTGCCAGCAGCCAACCACAAAACTATGGCTACACCTTC	CASSQPQNYGYTF
TRBV3-1/TRBV3-2	TRBD1	TRBJ1-3	.	TGTGCCAGCAGCCAAGATATGGGACAGGGCTTCACTGGAAACACCATATATTTT	CASSQDMGQGFTGNTIYF
TRBV29-1	.	TRBJ2-3	.	TGCAGCGTTCTTGGAACTCAGGGTCCAGATACGCAGTATTTT	CSVLGTQGPDTQYF
TRBV7-9	.	TRBJ1-4	.	TGTGCCAGCAGCCCCCTAGATAGGGGTAATAATGAAAAACTGTTTTTT	CASSPLDRGNNEKLFF
TRBV12-3/TRBV12-4	.	TRBJ1-1	.	TGTGCCAGCAGTAACCGGGACACTGAAGCTTTCTTT	CASSNRDTEAFF
TRBV28	.	TRBJ2-1	once	TGTGCCAGCAGTTTAGGGGGCGTGTCCGAGCAGTTCTTC	CASSLGGVSEQFF
TRBV21-1	.	TRBJ2-5	.	TGTGCCAGAAGGACAGGGGTTGTGACCCAGTACTTC	CARRTGVVTQYF
TRBV23-1	.	TRBJ1-5	.	TGCGCCAGCAGTCAACCACTCCCTTTATGGCCCCAGCATTTT	CASSQPLPLWPQHF
TRBV2	TRBD1	TRBJ1-2	.	TGTGCCAGCGCCGACAGGGTAGGAGGCTACACCTTC	CASADRVGGYTF
TRBV28	.	TRBJ1-5	.	TGTGCCAGCAGTTCGAGACTCGGGGTGGGCAATCAGCCCCAGCATTTT	CASSSRLGVGNQPQHF
TRBV3-1/TRBV3-2	TRBD1	TRBJ2-7	.	TGTGCCAGCAGCCAACGATCCACGGGGACAGGGAGCTACGAGCAGTACTTC	CASSQRSTGTGSYEQYF
TRBV18	TRBD1	TRBJ1-6	.	TGTGCCAGCTCACCCCCGACAGGGGGCTTAAATTCACCCCTCCACTTT	CASSPPTGGLNSPLHF
TRBV11-2	.	TRBJ2-1	once	TGTGCCAGCAGCTTAGGGGGGCGAAGGGTAGGAGAGCAGTTCTTC	CASSLGGRRVGEQFF
TRBV5-1	TRBD2	TRBJ2-7	.	TGCGCCAGCAGCTGGGGGACTAGCGGCTACGAGCAGTACTTC	CASSWGTSGYEQYF
TRBV19	TRBD1	TRBJ2-1	.	TGTGCCAGTAGTCCCTTCACAGGGGTTATTTACAATGAGCAGTTCTTC	CASSPFTGVIYNEQFF
TRBV5-1	.	TRBJ1-4	once	TGCGCCAGCAGCTTGGCTGAGGGCCCAACTAATGAAAAACTGTTTTTT	CASSLAEGPTNEKLFF
TRBV3-1/TRBV3-2	.	TRBJ2-5	.	TGTGCCAGCAGCCTCCAGGGGGAGGTTCCGAAAGAGACCCAGTACTTC	CASSLQGEVPKETQYF
TRBV5-4	TRBD1	TRBJ1-2	.	TGTGCCAGCAGCCCCCGACAGGGGGTTGACTACACCTTC	CASSPRQGVDYTF
TRBV9	TRBD1	TRBJ2-2	.	TGTGCCAGCTCAAGACAGGGGGCCGGCACCGGGGAGCTGTTTTTT	CASSRQGAGTGELFF
TRBV23-1	TRBD2	TRBJ2-1	.	TGCGCCAGCAGTCCTCGAGCGGGAGTGGGAGGAAATGAGCAGTTCTTC	CASSPRAGVGGNEQFF
TRBV25-1	TRBD1	TRBJ2-7	.	TGTGCCAGCAGTGCCTTCGACAGGGGAATGGGCGAGCAGTACTTC	CASSAFDRGMGEQYF
TRBV28	TRBD1	TRBJ1-1	.	TGTGCCAGCAGATTGGGACAGCTGAACACTGAAGCTTTCTTT	CASRLGQLNTEAFF
TRBV15	TRBD1	TRBJ1-5	.	TGTGCCACCAGCATATCTCAGGGGGCAAGTCAGCCCCAGCATTTT	CATSISQGASQPQHF